The clone carrying this T cell receptor (beta chain) was found once. Antigen unknown. 13 Jbeta primers and 60 Vbeta primers were used for the PCR. Clones were read by immunoSEQ multiplex PCR, and TCRdb kept only the in-frame ones, dropping some. This table holds approximately 130,000 clones, about four fifths found once. The data originate from a study of cytomegalovirus exposure and HLA in healthy donors. The germline gives CDR1 LGHNT, CDR2 FRNRAP. V gave up 2 bases and J gave up 4 bases; unmatched junction bases: 10. The CDR3 has 16 amino acids. General study points: Later on, an analysis tied under 20,000 TCR beta sequences to HLA alleles at 0.05 false discovery rate. Highly shared sequence variants in one cluster were likely a sequencing artifact.

This TCR derives from a male donor in good health and CMV-seronegative. Sequenced input: PBMCs. The genes are TRBV12-5 and TRBJ1-2, with 7 bases matching TRBD1. The CDR3 sequence is CASGLYGQEILYGYTF. The CDR3, as DNA: TGTGCTAGTGGTTTGTATGGACAGGAGATTCTCTATGGCTACACCTTC.